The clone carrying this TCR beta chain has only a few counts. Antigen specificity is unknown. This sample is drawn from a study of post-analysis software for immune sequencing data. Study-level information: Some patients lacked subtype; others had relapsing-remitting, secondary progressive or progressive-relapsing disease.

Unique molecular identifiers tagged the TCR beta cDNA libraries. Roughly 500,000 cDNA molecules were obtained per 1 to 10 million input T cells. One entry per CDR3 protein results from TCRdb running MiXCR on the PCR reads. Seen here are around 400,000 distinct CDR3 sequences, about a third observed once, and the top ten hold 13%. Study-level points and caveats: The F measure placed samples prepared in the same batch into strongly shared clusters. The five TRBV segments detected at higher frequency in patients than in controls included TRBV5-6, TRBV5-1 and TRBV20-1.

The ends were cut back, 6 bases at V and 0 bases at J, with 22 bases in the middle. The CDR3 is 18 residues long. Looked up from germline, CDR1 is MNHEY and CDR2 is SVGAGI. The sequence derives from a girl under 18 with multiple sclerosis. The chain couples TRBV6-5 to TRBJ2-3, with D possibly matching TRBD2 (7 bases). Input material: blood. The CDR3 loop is CASSYGRGGVLSTDTQYF. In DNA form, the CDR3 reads TGTGCCAGCAGCTATGGGAGGGGGGGAGTCTTGAGCACAGATACGCAGTATTTT.